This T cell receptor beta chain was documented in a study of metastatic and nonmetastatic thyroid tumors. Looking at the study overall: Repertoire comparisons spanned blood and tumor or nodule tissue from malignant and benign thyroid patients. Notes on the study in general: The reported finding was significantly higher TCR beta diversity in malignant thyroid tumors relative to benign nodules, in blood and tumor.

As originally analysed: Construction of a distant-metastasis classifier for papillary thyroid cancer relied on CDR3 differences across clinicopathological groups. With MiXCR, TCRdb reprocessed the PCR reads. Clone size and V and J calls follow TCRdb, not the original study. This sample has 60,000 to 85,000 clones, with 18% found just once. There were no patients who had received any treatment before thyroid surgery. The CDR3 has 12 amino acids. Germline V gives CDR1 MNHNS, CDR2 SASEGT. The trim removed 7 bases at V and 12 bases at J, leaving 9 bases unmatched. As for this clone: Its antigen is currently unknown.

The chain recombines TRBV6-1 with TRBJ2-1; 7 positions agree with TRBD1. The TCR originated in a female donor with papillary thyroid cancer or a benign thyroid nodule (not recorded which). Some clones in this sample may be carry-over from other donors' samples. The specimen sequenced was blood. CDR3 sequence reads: CASINPGQTQFF. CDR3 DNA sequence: TGTGCCAGCATTAACCCGGGACAGACGCAGTTCTTC.